This record concerns one T cell receptor beta chain sequence. From RNA transcripts, TCR beta CDR3 regions were amplified. In the first-round RT-PCR of the TCR CDR3, the HTBI primer set was used. MiXCR was run by TCRdb on the multiplex PCR reads, yielding one entry per CDR3 protein. This table has 550,000 to 700,000 distinct CDR3 sequences, about half appearing once. This sample stems from a study of T cells in Graves' hyperthyroidism and ophthalmopathy. Germline V gene lookup returns CDR1 SGHTA and CDR2 FQGNSA. This CDR3 is built from 17 residues. The V gene lost 6 bases and the J gene lost 0 bases, with 15 bases spanning the gap.

The rearrangement joins TRBV7-2 to TRBJ2-6; either TRBD1 or TRBD2 may supply D (6 bases each). The source is an adult woman with Graves' disease, either hyperthyroidism or ophthalmopathy (not recorded which). Material for sequencing was peripheral blood or thyroid tissue (not recorded which). CDR3: CASRRGVGYSGANVLTF. CDR3 nucleotides: TGTGCCAGCAGGAGGGGGGTGGGTTACTCTGGGGCCAACGTCCTGACTTTC.